Below, one T cell receptor (beta chain) is given with its context. Profiled with immunoSEQ multiplex PCR; TCRdb holds only in-frame clones, not every one. This table holds roughly 150,000 clones, roughly nine tenths found once. The V gene lost 6 bases and the J gene lost 1 base, with 4 bases spanning the gap. CDR3 size: 12 residues. The data derive from a study of blood T cell repertoires in COVID-19. Study context: Sources were T cells, B-cell-depleted T cells, or PBMCs; the material itself was cDNA or gDNA.

V usage is TRBV12-3 or TRBV12-4 and J usage is TRBJ1-5; D unclear. Specimen: peripheral blood. This sequence originates from a man in his sixties with active or convalescent COVID-19. This chain's CDR3 is CASSRSNQPQHF. In DNA form, the CDR3 reads TGTGCCAGCAGCCGGAGCAATCAGCCCCAGCATTTT.